A single sample gave rise to the 32 T cell receptor beta chains below, sequenced in a study of human T cells and chemical hapten exposure. Time point defined: pre-sensitization, week 0. Sample treatment: therapeutic diphenylcyclopropenone sensitization with weekly scalp DPC. TCRdb re-analysed the RACE reads in MiXCR, keeping a single row per CDR3 protein. The sample consists of 150,000 to 200,000 distinct CDR3 sequences, about 31% of them appearing once. The input for sequencing was whole blood, taken in connection with sensitization to the hapten diphenylcyclopropenone (DPC). These receptors were taken from a woman aged 25 to 39 with alopecia areata. Some clones in this sample may be carry-over from other donors' samples.

This clonotype was counted a few times. The chain employs TRBV20-1 and TRBJ1-6; TRBD1 is a possible D gene (5 bases). V was trimmed by 6 bases and J by 7 bases, leaving 25 bases between them. CDR1 and CDR2 from the germline V gene are DFQATT and SNEGSKA (reference sequence). The CDR3 length is 17 residues. In DNA, the CDR3 is TGCAGTGCCACCGGTTGGTTGGGGCGGCGAAGCAATTCACCCCTCCACTTT. This codes for CSATGWLGRRSNSPLHF.

A note on this clonotype: One junction end disagrees with the germline gene, perhaps due to a read error. The chain couples TRBV7-7 to TRBJ2-1; D might be TRBD1 (5 bases). The CDR3 spans 13 residues. CDR1 SSHAT and CDR2 FNYEAQ come from the germline V gene (reference sequence). CDR3 residues: CASSRAVSSEQFF. The CDR3 nucleotides are TGTGCTAGCAGCAGGGCCGTATCGAGTGAGCAGTTCTTC.

This clonotype was seen a few times. The chain has TRBV6-2 or TRBV6-3 and TRBJ1-5; TRBD1 might be the D (6 bases). Trimming took off 0 bases at V and 5 bases at J, with 17 bases between the two ends. From germline, CDR1 is MNHEY and CDR2 SVGEGT. This CDR3 has 17 amino acids. This chain's CDR3 is CASSYSRDRIWDQPQHF. The CDR3 DNA sequence: TGTGCCAGCAGTTACTCGAGAGACAGGATTTGGGATCAGCCCCAGCATTTT.

The rearrangement uses TRBV28 and TRBJ2-7, with D tentatively TRBD1 (6 bases). Deletions cut 5 bases from V and 4 bases from J, with 12 bases between. Per germline, CDR1 MDHEN and CDR2 SYDVKM. The CDR3 is 13 residues long. The CDR3 DNA is TGTGCCAGCAGTATAACGCAGGGGTACGAGCAGTACTTC. This encodes CASSITQGYEQYF.

Only a few counts were recorded for this clonotype. The chain has TRBV30 and TRBJ1-2; D gene uncertain. Trimming shortened V by 8 bases and J by 8 bases, and 9 bases separated the two germline ends. CDR1 is GTSNPN, CDR2 SVGIG, per germline (reference sequence). This CDR3 region has 9 residues. The CDR3 DNA is TGTGCCCTGGAAAGGGGCTACACCTTC. Translated, it gives CALERGYTF.

V is TRBV2 and J is TRBJ1-4; TRBD1 aligns across 9 bases. Germline CDR1 reads SNHLY; CDR2 reads FYNNEI. There are 14 residues in the CDR3. V trimming: 8 bases; J trimming: 8 bases; junction bases outside the gene matches: 9. CDR3 sequence reads: CASVPGTGIEKLFF. The CDR3 DNA follows: TGTGCCAGCGTACCCGGGACAGGGATCGAAAAACTGTTTTTT.

This clonotype has only a few counts. This chain connects TRBV29-1 to TRBJ2-1; D may be TRBD2 (6 bases). The CDR3 loop spans 14 amino acids. CDR1 SQVTM and CDR2 ANQGSEA come from the germline V gene. Trimming removed 7 bases from V and 8 bases from J, with 21 bases in between. The CDR3 sequence is CSGGTGRWSDEQFF. The CDR3 DNA reads TGCAGCGGGGGGACTGGGCGTTGGAGCGATGAGCAGTTCTTC.

This sequence joins TRBV12-3 or TRBV12-4 and TRBJ2-1; TRBD2 matches 9 bases. This CDR3 has 15 residues. V was clipped by 6 bases and J by 5 bases; unmatched bases: 8. The CDR3 nucleotides read TGTGCCAGCAGCCGTAGCGGGAGTTTAGACAATGAGCAGTTCTTC. This gives the protein CASSRSGSLDNEQFF.

This chain uses TRBV3-1 with TRBJ2-7, with D possibly matching TRBD2 (7 bases). Germline assignment: CDR1 LGHDT and CDR2 YNNKEL (reference sequence). CDR3 length equals 15 residues. The V and J ends lost 0 bases and 4 bases respectively, with 13 bases between them. The CDR3 coding sequence is TGTGCCAGCAGCCAAGAGTGGGGGGGGCGGTACGAGCAGTACTTC. Amino acid sequence: CASSQEWGGRYEQYF.

The V and J genes are TRBV29-1 and TRBJ2-3; D is unresolved. Germline-derived CDR1 and CDR2 are SQVTM and ANQGSEA. V lost 4 bases, J lost 2 bases, and 7 bases lay in between. The CDR3 is made up of 12 amino acids. The CDR3 nucleotides read TGCAGCGTTGTTCGATACACAGATACGCAGTATTTT. It specifies CSVVRYTDTQYF.

The rearrangement links TRBV7-2 to TRBJ2-2, with D unresolved. The V end was cut by 4 bases, the J end by 4 bases, with 7 bases between. Per the germline V gene, CDR1 is SGHTA and CDR2 is FQGNSA. The CDR3 loop spans 13 amino acids. The chain's CDR3 is CASSWVVTGELFF. CDR3 in DNA: TGTGCCAGCAGCTGGGTTGTCACCGGGGAGCTGTTTTTT.

This clonotype was counted a single time. V gene TRBV20-1 combines with J gene TRBJ1-1; tentatively, D is TRBD1 (6 bases). The CDR3 spans 12 residues. The germline gives CDR1 DFQATT, CDR2 SNEGSKA (reference sequence). V was shortened by 5 bases and J by 4 bases, with 11 bases between the two germline ends. CDR3 coding DNA: TGCAGTGCTTCCACAGGGTTCACTGAAGCTTTCTTT. Its translation is CSASTGFTEAFF.

This clonotype was seen only a few times. This chain's CDR3 is CASRTGTATDTQYF. The CDR3 nucleotides are TGCGCCAGCAGAACCGGGACAGCCACAGATACGCAGTATTTT. This chain uses TRBV5-1 with TRBJ2-3; TRBD1 matches 7 bases. This CDR3 region has 14 residues. Unmatched junction bases numbered 5, after V lost 5 bases and J lost 2 bases. Per the germline V gene, CDR1 is SGHRS and CDR2 is YFSETQ. Variable domain in full (rest from reference TRBV5-1 and TRBJ2-3): KAGVTQTPRYLIKTRGQQVTLSCSPISGHRSVSWYQQTPGQGLQFLFEYFSETQRNKGNFPGRFSGRQFSNSRSEMNVSTLELGDSALYLCASRTGTATDTQYFGPGTRLTVL.

This chain links TRBV2 with TRBJ2-1; TRBD1 matches 8 bases. Germline CDR1 SNHLY, CDR2 FYNNEI. Unmatched junction bases numbered 4, after V lost 3 bases and J lost 3 bases. The CDR3 is 15 residues long. CDR3 sequence: CASSDADRVYNEQFF. CDR3 sequence (DNA): TGTGCCAGCAGTGATGCGGACAGGGTCTACAATGAGCAGTTCTTC.

The V and J genes are TRBV2 and TRBJ2-1; 8 bases are a match to TRBD2. The V segment lost 8 bases and the J segment 5 bases; nucleotides outside the gene matches: 14. The CDR3 totals 16 residues. CDR1 is SNHLY, CDR2 FYNNEI, per germline. CDR3 coding DNA: TGTGCCAGCGGGGGGGCAGCGGGAGTCTGGGACAATGAGCAGTTCTTC. Protein product: CASGGAAGVWDNEQFF.

CDR3 protein: CASSFGGSGYTF. The CDR3 DNA is TGTGCCAGCAGTTTCGGGGGGTCTGGCTACACCTTC. The rearrangement links TRBV28 to TRBJ1-2; weak D call: TRBD1 (5 bases). Trimming took off 3 bases at V and 7 bases at J, with 9 bases between the two ends. Germline CDR1 reads MDHEN; CDR2 reads SYDVKM. The CDR3 extends over 12 amino acids.

CDR3 amino acids: CAISEGALGFGQYF. In nucleotides, the CDR3 is TGTGCCATCAGTGAGGGGGCCCTAGGATTCGGGCAGTACTTC. This rearrangement joins TRBV10-3 to TRBJ2-7; D might be TRBD1 (5 bases). Germline CDR1 ENHRY, CDR2 SYGVKD. The CDR3 extends over 14 amino acids. V was trimmed by 2 bases and J by 9 bases, leaving 17 bases between them.

This clonotype has only a few counts. This sequence joins TRBV2 and TRBJ2-3; 8 bases fit TRBD1. The V gene end was trimmed by 8 bases and the J gene end by 4 bases; junction bases not matched to a gene: 11. There are 15 residues in the CDR3. CDR1 is SNHLY, CDR2 FYNNEI, per germline. CDR3 in DNA: TGTGCCAGCGGATTGACAGGGGTCGGCGCAGATACGCAGTATTTT. This gives the protein CASGLTGVGADTQYF.

The V call is TRBV20-1, the J call TRBJ2-3; D could derive from TRBD1 or TRBD2 (5 bases each). This CDR3 is 15 amino acids long. Germline CDR1 reads DFQATT; CDR2 reads SNEGSKA (reference sequence). The germline V and J ends were trimmed by 0 bases and 2 bases, with 12 bases remaining between them. The CDR3 region is CSARDAGGATDTQYF. In DNA form, the CDR3 reads TGCAGTGCTAGAGATGCGGGTGGGGCCACAGATACGCAGTATTTT.

The rearrangement links TRBV5-5 to TRBJ1-1; the D gene is possibly TRBD1 (5 bases). Germline V gene sequence: CDR1 SGHKS, CDR2 YYEKEE (reference sequence). Trimming took off 2 bases at V and 5 bases at J, with 10 bases between the two ends. This CDR3 is built from 13 residues. The CDR3 bases are TGTGCCAGCAGCTTCCCAGGGAGGACTGAAGCTTTCTTT. It specifies CASSFPGRTEAFF.

The rearrangement joins TRBV3-1 to TRBJ2-7; D not certain. The CDR3 has 13 residues. CDR1 LGHDT and CDR2 YNNKEL come from the germline V gene (reference sequence). Trimming took 1 base from V and 2 from J, leaving 6 bases between them. The CDR3 protein is CASSQAGPYEQYF. The CDR3 DNA reads as TGTGCCAGCAGCCAAGCAGGCCCCTACGAGCAGTACTTC.

This clonotype was counted at least ten times. This chain uses TRBV27 with TRBJ2-7; 8 bases fit TRBD2. Germline CDR1 is MNHEY and CDR2 is SMNVEV (reference sequence). The CDR3 consists of 15 residues. The V and J ends lost 4 bases and 3 bases, in that order; junction bases with no gene match: 8. In DNA form, the CDR3 reads TGTGCCAGCAGTTCCCCGGGACTAGGGATCTACGAGCAGTACTTC. It is translated as CASSSPGLGIYEQYF.

This clonotype was seen a few times. V is TRBV27 and J is TRBJ1-2; the D is unclear. The germline CDR1 and CDR2 sequences are MNHEY and SMNVEV (reference sequence). The CDR3 has 13 amino acids. Trimming removed 5 bases from V and 3 bases from J, with 10 bases in between. The CDR3 is CASSANQYYGYTF. The CDR3 DNA is TGTGCCAGCAGTGCTAATCAGTACTATGGCTACACCTTC.

V gene TRBV7-2 combines with J gene TRBJ1-2, with D perhaps matching TRBD1 (6 bases). Germline V gene lookup returns CDR1 SGHTA and CDR2 FQGNSA. With 5 bases removed from V and 4 bases from J, the gap between germline ends came to 17 bases. The CDR3 consists of 15 residues. CDR3 residues: CASSPDRRRGYGYTF. CDR3 DNA sequence: TGTGCCAGCAGCCCCGACAGGCGCCGGGGCTATGGCTACACCTTC.

This clonotype appeared a few times. The gene calls are TRBV5-1 and TRBJ2-2; D remains unclear. Trimming pared 1 base from V and 6 bases from J, leaving 4 bases between. Germline-derived CDR1 and CDR2 are SGHRS and YFSETQ. The CDR3 consists of 12 residues. In DNA, the CDR3 is TGCGCCAGCAGCTTGCAGTCCGGGGAGCTGTTTTTT. This encodes CASSLQSGELFF. Using reference TRBV5-1 and TRBJ2-2 for the parts outside the CDR3, the full variable domain is KAGVTQTPRYLIKTRGQQVTLSCSPISGHRSVSWYQQTPGQGLQFLFEYFSETQRNKGNFPGRFSGRQFSNSRSEMNVSTLELGDSALYLCASSLQSGELFFGEGSRLTVL.

This clonotype was found a few times. V is TRBV6-5 and J is TRBJ1-2; TRBD1 might be the D (5 bases). The length of the CDR3 is 15 residues. V lost 0 bases and J 4 bases, leaving 12 bases between the germline ends. CDR1 is MNHEY and CDR2 is SVGAGI in the germline V gene. The DNA for the CDR3 is TGTGCCAGCAGTTACTCGTTAGCAGGGAGCTATGGCTACACCTTC. It encodes CASSYSLAGSYGYTF.

This clonotype was detected only a few times. The J gene is TRBJ2-2, the V gene TRBV28, with TRBD2 matching over 8 bases. Trimming took 1 base from V and 4 from J; bases not matched to a gene: 5. This CDR3 contains 16 residues. CDR1 is MDHEN and CDR2 is SYDVKM in the germline V gene. The chain's CDR3 is CASSLSGLVTTGELFF. CDR3 sequence (DNA): TGTGCCAGCAGTTTATCGGGACTAGTAACCACCGGGGAGCTGTTTTTT.

The CDR3 DNA reads TGTGCCAGCAGTTTTCCTCAGGGCGCGAACTATGGCTACACCTTC. This sequence encodes CASSFPQGANYGYTF. The chain couples TRBV28 to TRBJ1-2; the D gene is possibly TRBD1 (5 bases). The ends were cut back, 3 bases at V and 2 bases at J, with 13 bases in the middle. CDR3 length equals 15 residues. CDR1 is MDHEN, CDR2 SYDVKM, per germline.

This clonotype was seen repeatedly, ten times or more. This chain links TRBV7-8 with TRBJ2-2; a weak D match, TRBD2 (6 bases). V shed 5 bases and J shed 0 bases, with 10 bases lying between them. Germline values: CDR1 SGHVS, CDR2 FQNEAQ. CDR3 length: 15 amino acids. As DNA, the CDR3 is TGTGCCAGCAGCCCCCGGGGGTCGAACACCGGGGAGCTGTTTTTT. Translated, it gives CASSPRGSNTGELFF.

The chain is built from TRBV20-1 and TRBJ1-1; TRBD1 matches at 9 bases. The trim removed 6 bases at V and 1 base at J, leaving 6 bases unmatched. This CDR3 spans 14 amino acids. Germline V lookup: CDR1 DFQATT, CDR2 SNEGSKA (reference sequence). The CDR3, as DNA: TGCAGTGCCTCTCCGGGACAGGGGAACACTGAAGCTTTCTTT. This translates into CSASPGQGNTEAFF.

The rearrangement joins TRBV2 to TRBJ2-7; 8 bases match TRBD1. V trimming: 6 bases; J trimming: 2 bases; junction bases outside the gene matches: 9. The CDR3 has 15 residues. In germline, CDR1 is SNHLY, CDR2 FYNNEI. The CDR3 spells CASRGRTGTTYEQYF. CDR3 sequence (DNA): TGTGCCAGCAGGGGGAGGACAGGGACGACCTACGAGCAGTACTTC. The full variable domain, with the rest looked up from reference TRBV2 and TRBJ2-7, is EPEVTQTPSHQVTQMGQEVILRCVPISNHLYFYWYRQILGQKVEFLVSFYNNEISEKSEIFDDQFSVERPDGSNFTLKIRSTKLEDSAMYFCASRGRTGTTYEQYFGPGTRLTVT.

CDR3 nucleotides: TGCAGCGTCGCCGGGACAGATCTTAACGAGCAGTACTTC. This gives the protein CSVAGTDLNEQYF. V gene TRBV29-1 combines with J gene TRBJ2-7; TRBD1 matches at 7 bases. CDR1 is SQVTM, CDR2 ANQGSEA, per germline. V shed 6 bases and J 5 bases; nucleotides not matched to a gene: 10. This CDR3 has 13 amino acids.